Below are 32 T cell receptor beta chains sequenced from a single sample in a study of OX40 agonist ivuxolimab in advanced cancers. TCRdb's table, derived via immunoSEQ multiplex PCR, lists solely in-frame clones and lacks some. The repertoire holds 65,000 to 70,000 clones, more than 85% seen once, with 0.25% to 0.3% in the top ten. The source material was CD4+ or CD8+ T cells sorted from blood, sampled in a trial of the OX40 agonist ivuxolimab. All receptors come from an adult with an advanced solid tumor such as melanoma, head and neck, liver or kidney cancer.

This chain joins TRBV11-2 and TRBJ2-7; no clear D. This CDR3 contains 12 residues. CDR1 is SGHAT, CDR2 FQNNGV, per germline. V shed 2 bases and J shed 2 bases, with 4 bases lying between them. The DNA for the CDR3 is TGTGCCAGCAGCTTATTACCCTACGAGCAGTACTTC. It translates to CASSLLPYEQYF.

The gene calls are TRBV27 and TRBJ2-3; a weak D match, TRBD2 (6 bases). This CDR3 comprises 17 residues. V lost 7 bases to trimming and J lost 0 bases, with 20 bases between them. CDR1 and CDR2 (germline): MNHEY, SMNVEV (reference sequence). The CDR3 DNA sequence: TGTGCCAGCACCCTTTCCCCGTGGGGGACTAGCACAGATACGCAGTATTTT. Encoded protein: CASTLSPWGTSTDTQYF.

CDR3 in amino acids: CASSYGLTGEQFF. The CDR3 DNA is TGTGCCAGCAGTTACGGGCTCACCGGTGAGCAGTTCTTC. This chain connects TRBV6-5 to TRBJ2-1; D is unresolved. Germline loops: CDR1 MNHEY, CDR2 SVGAGI. The CDR3 covers 13 residues. V was trimmed by 2 bases and J by 9 bases, leaving 11 bases between them.

The J gene is TRBJ2-1, the V gene TRBV7-3; 10 bases line up with TRBD2. The CDR3 is made up of 14 amino acids. After removal of 2 bases from V and 7 bases from J, the junction contained 2 bases not matched to a gene. Germline CDR1 is SGHTA and CDR2 is FQGTGA. DNA for the CDR3: TGTGCCAGCAGCTTACTGGGACTAGCGAATGAGCAGTTCTTC. This translates into CASSLLGLANEQFF. Looking up the rest from reference TRBV7-3 and TRBJ2-1 gives the full variable domain: GAGVSQTPSNKVTEKGKYVELRCDPISGHTALYWYRQSLGQGPEFLIYFQGTGAADDSGLPNDRFFAVRPEGSVSTLKIQRTERGDSAVYLCASSLLGLANEQFFGPGTRLTVL.

The chain employs TRBV5-1 and TRBJ1-1; tentatively, D is TRBD1 (6 bases). The CDR3 extends over 14 amino acids. The germline V and J ends were trimmed by 4 bases and 1 base, with 11 bases remaining between them. In germline, CDR1 is SGHRS, CDR2 YFSETQ. The CDR3 sequence is CASSAGQTNTEAFF. The CDR3 nucleotides are TGCGCCAGCAGCGCCGGACAGACGAACACTGAAGCTTTCTTT. Supplemented by reference TRBV5-1 and TRBJ1-1, the full variable domain reads KAGVTQTPRYLIKTRGQQVTLSCSPISGHRSVSWYQQTPGQGLQFLFEYFSETQRNKGNFPGRFSGRQFSNSRSEMNVSTLELGDSALYLCASSAGQTNTEAFFGQGTRLTVV.

The genes are TRBV2 and TRBJ2-3; 9 bases align to TRBD2. This CDR3 is built from 15 residues. Germline CDR1 is SNHLY and CDR2 is FYNNEI. V was clipped by 3 bases and J by 7 bases; unmatched bases: 8. CDR3 in amino acids: CASSEDSGSRNTQYF. The CDR3 nucleotides are TGTGCCAGCAGTGAGGATAGCGGGAGTAGGAATACGCAGTATTTT.

The V call is TRBV6-1, the J call TRBJ2-7, with TRBD1 as a possible D gene (5 bases). The CDR3 runs 11 residues. Trimming removed 7 bases at V and 6 bases at J, with 10 bases between. Germline CDR1 is MNHNS and CDR2 is SASEGT. The CDR3 loop reads CASTGLGEQYF. CDR3 bases: TGTGCCAGCACAGGGTTAGGCGAGCAGTACTTC.

The J gene is TRBJ2-7, the V gene TRBV28; no reliable D call. V lost 8 bases to trimming and J lost 0 bases, with 17 bases between them. Per germline, CDR1 MDHEN and CDR2 SYDVKM. The CDR3 totals 15 residues. The CDR3 region is CASLRAKFSSYEQYF. The CDR3 bases are TGTGCCAGCCTACGGGCGAAATTCAGCTCCTACGAGCAGTACTTC.

The chain links TRBV6-1 to TRBJ1-5; unclear D gene. Germline CDR1 is MNHNS and CDR2 is SASEGT. The CDR3 runs to 14 residues. V was cut by 2 bases and J by 3 bases, with 8 bases left in between. The DNA for the CDR3 is TGTGCCAGCAGTGAATCCGGGTCCAATCAGCCCCAGCATTTT. It translates to CASSESGSNQPQHF.

The rearrangement links TRBV15 to TRBJ2-7; 9 positions match TRBD1. The junction had 13 bases not matched to a gene; V was cut back by 0 bases and J by 1 base. Germline CDR1 is LNHNV and CDR2 is YYDKDF (reference sequence). The CDR3 has 19 amino acids. CDR3 sequence: CATSRDLSDRGFRSYEQYF. The CDR3 nucleotides are TGTGCCACCAGCAGAGATCTCTCGGACAGGGGCTTCCGATCCTACGAGCAGTACTTC. The full variable domain, rest sourced from reference TRBV15 and TRBJ2-7, is DAMVIQNPRYQVTQFGKPVTLSCSQTLNHNVMYWYQQKSSQAPKLLFHYYDKDFNNEADTPDNFQSRRPNTSFCFLDIRSPGLGDTAMYLCATSRDLSDRGFRSYEQYFGPGTRLTVT.

This chain links TRBV10-3 with TRBJ2-7; 9 positions match TRBD1. The CDR3 runs to 14 residues. Per the germline V gene, CDR1 is ENHRY and CDR2 is SYGVKD. J was trimmed by 5 bases and V by 8 bases; bases with no gene match: 10. The CDR3 loop is CAIGGLGQGNEQYF. Written as DNA, the CDR3 is TGTGCCATCGGTGGATTGGGACAGGGTAACGAGCAGTACTTC.

The CDR3 spells CASSSLGAGGVNEQFF. CDR3 nucleotides: TGTGCCAGTAGTAGCCTTGGAGCGGGAGGTGTAAATGAGCAGTTCTTC. V is TRBV19 and J is TRBJ2-1; 9 bases fit TRBD2. Germline V CDR1 and CDR2: LNHDA, SQIVND (reference sequence). CDR3 length equals 16 residues. Trimming cost V 4 bases and J 7 bases; bases outside gene matches: 11.

The chain combines TRBV28 with TRBJ1-3; no clear D. Trimming removed 5 bases from V and 3 bases from J, with 17 bases in between. Germline assignment: CDR1 MDHEN and CDR2 SYDVKM. The CDR3 runs to 16 residues. CDR3 protein: CASSGGGSAHGNTIYF. The CDR3 DNA reads as TGTGCCAGCAGTGGCGGAGGGTCGGCTCATGGAAACACCATATATTTT.

The gene calls are TRBV5-1 and TRBJ1-2, with 7 bases lining up with TRBD1. Germline V CDR1 and CDR2: SGHRS, YFSETQ. Trimming cost V 6 bases and J 2 bases; bases outside gene matches: 13. The CDR3 covers 16 residues. The CDR3 DNA reads TGCGCCAGCACCTTCCAGGGGGGAAAGGACAACTATGGCTACACCTTC. It specifies CASTFQGGKDNYGYTF.

J is TRBJ1-5 and V is TRBV2, with TRBD1 matching over 7 bases. Germline CDR1 reads SNHLY; CDR2 reads FYNNEI. The CDR3 is made up of 15 amino acids. After removal of 6 bases from V and 3 bases from J, the junction contained 8 bases not matched to a gene. The CDR3 DNA sequence: TGTGCCAGCAGGAGATCCGGGACAGTCAATCAGCCCCAGCATTTT. Translating it yields CASRRSGTVNQPQHF.

In DNA, the CDR3 is TGTGCCAGTAGTATAGCCAATTTCGGATCCCTTAGCACAGATACGCAGTATTTT. Protein: CASSIANFGSLSTDTQYF. The chain employs TRBV19 and TRBJ2-3; D gene ambiguous. The CDR3 is 18 amino acids. The germline gives CDR1 LNHDA, CDR2 SQIVND (reference sequence). V gave up 1 base and J gave up 0 bases, with 17 bases separating them.

The chain carries TRBV19 and TRBJ1-3; D perhaps matches TRBD1 (6 bases). Germline CDR1 is LNHDA and CDR2 is SQIVND (reference sequence). Trimming removed 8 bases at V and 2 bases at J, with 19 bases between. The CDR3 extends over 16 amino acids. The CDR3 sequence is CASGSPQGFAGNTIYF. In DNA form, the CDR3 reads TGTGCCAGTGGATCTCCACAGGGTTTTGCTGGAAACACCATATATTTT.

For this clone: One junction end disagrees with the germline gene, perhaps due to a read error. The rearrangement joins TRBV7-3 to TRBJ2-3; 13 bases are a match to TRBD2. The CDR3 consists of 15 residues. Germline V gene sequence: CDR1 SGHTA, CDR2 FQGTGA. CDR3 bases: TGTGCCAGCAGCGTAACTAGCGGGAGGGCCGGTACGCAGTATTTT. Amino acid sequence: CASSVTSGRAGTQYF.

This sequence joins TRBV5-1 and TRBJ2-7; D might be TRBD1 or TRBD2, each matching 6 bases. The V gene lost 2 bases and the J gene lost 5 bases, with 8 bases spanning the gap. The CDR3 totals 12 residues. Germline CDR1 reads SGHRS; CDR2 reads YFSETQ. CDR3 nucleotides: TGCGCCAGCAGCTTCGGGGGCAACGAGCAGTACTTC. Protein product: CASSFGGNEQYF.

The chain recombines TRBV28 with TRBJ1-5; possibly TRBD1 for D (5 bases). Germline V gene data show CDR1 as MDHEN and CDR2 as SYDVKM. CDR3 length equals 14 residues. With 3 bases removed from V and 8 bases from J, the gap between germline ends came to 14 bases. DNA for the CDR3: TGTGCCAGCAGTTTGAGGGACCCTCGTGAGCCCCAGCATTTT. It translates to CASSLRDPREPQHF.

V and J are TRBV6-5 and TRBJ2-7; 7 positions agree with TRBD1. This CDR3 comprises 12 residues. V gave up 6 bases and J gave up 3 bases; unmatched junction bases: 2. Germline CDR1 MNHEY, CDR2 SVGAGI. The CDR3 coding sequence is TGTGCCAGCAGGGGGACAGTCTACGAGCAGTACTTC. It encodes CASRGTVYEQYF.

The J gene is TRBJ2-1, the V gene TRBV9; 9 bases agree with TRBD1. The CDR3 runs 15 residues. In germline, CDR1 is SGDLS, CDR2 YYNGEE. V lost 4 bases, J lost 3 bases, and 5 bases stayed unmatched. As DNA, the CDR3 is TGTGCCAGCAGCCCAAGACAGGGGGGCTACAATGAGCAGTTCTTC. Its translation: CASSPRQGGYNEQFF. The full variable domain, in which reference TRBV9 and TRBJ2-1 provide the parts outside the CDR3, is DSGVTQTPKHLITATGQRVTLRCSPRSGDLSVYWYQQSLDQGLQFLIQYYNGEERAKGNILERFSAQQFPDLHSELNLSSLELGDSALYFCASSPRQGGYNEQFFGPGTRLTVL.

This chain joins TRBV19 and TRBJ2-2, with D maybe TRBD2 (6 bases). The germline CDR1 and CDR2 sequences are LNHDA and SQIVND (reference sequence). The germline V and J ends were trimmed by 9 bases and 2 bases, with 13 bases remaining between them. The CDR3 consists of 14 residues. DNA of the CDR3: TGTGCCAGCGGGCGGGACGGCAACACCGGGGAGCTGTTTTTT. This sequence encodes CASGRDGNTGELFF.

The J gene is TRBJ2-1, the V gene TRBV19, with D perhaps matching TRBD2 (6 bases). The CDR3 has 16 residues. Trimming pared 5 bases from V and 0 bases from J, leaving 14 bases between. CDR1 and CDR2 from the germline V gene are LNHDA and SQIVND (reference sequence). The CDR3 DNA sequence: TGTGCCAGTAGTCTTACCGGGAGCTTCTCCTACAATGAGCAGTTCTTC. Protein: CASSLTGSFSYNEQFF.

The chain combines TRBV4-1 with TRBJ1-1; D uncertain. The CDR3 is 15 amino acids. V was pared by 0 bases and J by 0 bases, with 8 bases between. Germline lookup yields CDR1 MGHRA and CDR2 YSYEKL. The CDR3 loop is CASSQDPTLNTEAFF. CDR3 in DNA: TGCGCCAGCAGCCAAGACCCCACCTTGAACACTGAAGCTTTCTTT.

The V gene is TRBV19, the J gene TRBJ1-5, with D unclear. Germline assignment: CDR1 LNHDA and CDR2 SQIVND (reference sequence). This CDR3 has 14 amino acids. V lost 7 bases, J lost 4 bases, and 14 bases lay in between. For the CDR3, the DNA is TGTGCCAGTAAGGACGTATCGAGTAATCAGCCCCAGCATTTT. Translation: CASKDVSSNQPQHF.

The V call is TRBV7-9, the J call TRBJ2-1; D uncertain. This CDR3 contains 12 residues. Germline V gene sequence: CDR1 SEHNR, CDR2 FQNEAQ (reference sequence). V dropped 6 bases and J dropped 9 bases, with 12 bases sitting between them. The CDR3 spells CASRFLGSEQFF. CDR3 sequence (DNA): TGTGCCAGCAGGTTCCTAGGATCTGAGCAGTTCTTC.

This rearrangement joins TRBV5-4 to TRBJ2-7; 12 positions match TRBD2. The V gene's germline CDR1 is SGHNT and CDR2 YYREEE (reference sequence). With 5 bases clipped from V and 1 base from J, the junction kept 4 bases outside the gene matches. The CDR3 extends over 15 amino acids. CDR3 residues: CASSPGLAGSYEQYF. The DNA of the CDR3 is TGTGCCAGCAGTCCTGGACTAGCGGGATCCTACGAGCAGTACTTC.

The chain employs TRBV19 and TRBJ2-3; TRBD2 matches 7 bases. The CDR3 length is 14 residues. Trimming cost V 7 bases and J 1 base; bases outside gene matches: 5. Germline CDR1 and CDR2: LNHDA and SQIVND (reference sequence). Here the CDR3 DNA reads TGTGCCAGTACTTACACTAGCGGCACAGATACGCAGTATTTT. This gives the protein CASTYTSGTDTQYF. Filled out from reference TRBV19 and TRBJ2-3, the complete variable domain reads DGGITQSPKYLFRKEGQNVTLSCEQNLNHDAMYWYRQDPGQGLRLIYYSQIVNDFQKGDIAEGYSVSREKKESFPLTVTSAQKNPTAFYLCASTYTSGTDTQYFGPGTRLTVL.

The chain carries TRBV5-1 and TRBJ2-1; D is undetermined. The CDR3 runs to 15 residues. V lost 0 bases to trimming and J lost 3 bases, with 10 bases between them. The germline gives CDR1 SGHRS, CDR2 YFSETQ. The CDR3 loop reads CASSLDGRNYNEQFF. The CDR3 region has the DNA TGCGCCAGCAGCTTGGACGGGCGGAACTACAATGAGCAGTTCTTC.

The chain carries TRBV9 and TRBJ2-3; TRBD2 matches at 8 bases. V was clipped by 4 bases and J by 3 bases; unmatched bases: 7. The CDR3 has 15 residues. Per germline, CDR1 SGDLS and CDR2 YYNGEE. The CDR3 DNA is TGTGCCAGCAGCCCAACGGAGCGGGGGACAGATACGCAGTATTTT. Amino acids: CASSPTERGTDTQYF. Looking up the rest from reference TRBV9 and TRBJ2-3 gives the full variable domain: DSGVTQTPKHLITATGQRVTLRCSPRSGDLSVYWYQQSLDQGLQFLIQYYNGEERAKGNILERFSAQQFPDLHSELNLSSLELGDSALYFCASSPTERGTDTQYFGPGTRLTVL.

The rearrangement links TRBV11-1 to TRBJ2-1; 9 nucleotides align to TRBD2. The CDR3 loop spans 15 amino acids. Losses at the gene ends were 4 bases for V and 3 bases for J; bases not matched to a gene: 4. Germline lookup yields CDR1 SGHAT and CDR2 FQDESV (reference sequence). CDR3 coding DNA: TGTGCCAGCAGCTCACTAGCGGGTGACTACAATGAGCAGTTCTTC. Its protein is CASSSLAGDYNEQFF. Supplemented by reference TRBV11-1 and TRBJ2-1, the full variable domain reads EAEVAQSPRYKITEKSQAVAFWCDPISGHATLYWYRQILGQGPELLVQFQDESVVDDSQLPKDRFSAERLKGVDSTLKIQPAELGDSAMYLCASSSLAGDYNEQFFGPGTRLTVL.